This TCR beta chain came from a study of blood T cells in healthy people across ages. The authors ran a second PCR of about 6 to 11 cycles using a sample-barcoded 5' primer and a J-beta primer mix. Each CDR3 protein gets one entry after TCRdb re-called the 5' RACE reads with MiXCR. Of around 1.5 million distinct CDR3 sequences in the sample, around 55% are singletons; the top ten hold roughly 7%. The CDR3 sequence is 14 residues long. With 7 bases clipped from V and 7 bases from J, the junction kept 10 bases outside the gene matches. CDR1 is MNHEY, CDR2 SMNVEV, per germline (reference sequence). The chain couples TRBV27 to TRBJ2-1, with 7 bases fitting TRBD2. The sample comprised blood. The receptor comes from a man younger than 35 in good health. The CDR3, as DNA: TGTGCCAGCACCTTGGGGGGGGAGAGGAATGAGCAGTTCTTC. Protein: CASTLGGERNEQFF.